This entry lists 5 T cell receptor beta chains sequenced from one sample in a study of shared clonotypes between healthy human individuals. The table came from immunoSEQ multiplex PCR; TCRdb's copy has only in-frame clones and leaves some out. This table holds roughly 2.6 million clones, 90% to 95% found once. Sequences were obtained from naive CD4+ T cells sorted from blood. Subset defined: CD45RA+ positively selected. The receptors derive from a man younger than 30 in good health.

V is TRBV10-3 and J is TRBJ1-3; D remains unclear. Germline CDR1 and CDR2: ENHRY and SYGVKD. The CDR3 is 16 amino acids. V lost 6 bases, J lost 0 bases, and 15 bases lay in between. CDR3 coding DNA: TGTGCCATCAGCGACGGACTCTCAGGCTCTGGAAACACCATATATTTT. Amino acid sequence: CAISDGLSGSGNTIYF.

This chain joins TRBV6-1 and TRBJ1-2; D perhaps matches TRBD1 (5 bases). Germline-derived CDR1 and CDR2 are MNHNS and SASEGT. Trimming stripped 6 bases from V and 0 bases from J, with 14 bases between. The CDR3 consists of 15 residues. This CDR3 is CASSVPQEANYGYTF. CDR3 coding DNA: TGTGCCAGCAGCGTTCCACAGGAAGCTAACTATGGCTACACCTTC.

This chain uses TRBV18 with TRBJ2-7; 7 bases map to TRBD2. The CDR3 covers 15 residues. Germline CDR1 is KGHSH and CDR2 is LQKENI. V lost 2 bases and J lost 4; bases outside the gene matches: 8. CDR3 DNA sequence: TGTGCCAGCTCACCATTCGGACTAGGCGAATACGAGCAGTACTTC. Protein sequence: CASSPFGLGEYEQYF.

Worth noting for this clone: Distinct nucleotide sequences in the sample also encode this CDR3. The genes are TRBV5-1 and TRBJ2-3; D is unresolved. V gave up 1 base and J gave up 2 bases, with 11 bases separating them. The CDR3 has 15 residues. Germline V CDR1 and CDR2: SGHRS, YFSETQ. The CDR3 reads CASSLLSTSTDTQYF. CDR3 DNA sequence: TGCGCCAGCAGCTTGTTAAGCACCTCCACAGATACGCAGTATTTT.

The rearrangement uses TRBV6-1 and TRBJ2-1, with TRBD2 identical over 11 bases. This CDR3 contains 19 residues. J gave up 8 bases and V 3 bases, and 18 bases lay outside the gene matches. Germline V gene data show CDR1 as MNHNS and CDR2 as SASEGT. CDR3 coding DNA: TGTGCCAGCAGTGACGGTCTAGCGGGAGGCCCTGGGGGACGCGATGAGCAGTTCTTC. Amino acids: CASSDGLAGGPGGRDEQFF.